Listed below are T cell receptor beta chains from one sample, sequenced in a study of blood T cell repertoires in COVID-19. Libraries were prepared by immunoSEQ multiplex PCR; TCRdb keeps only in-frame clonotypes and omits some of them. This sample carries 70,000 to 95,000 clones, more than 75% of them seen once, and the ten largest clones take 21%. Sequencing used peripheral blood. These receptor sequences come from a human donor in a cohort sampled during active COVID-19. Each CDR3 is given with its conserved first and last residue. Expanded clones are given a class, and other clones once, few, many or no size at all.

CDR3,V,J,size
CASSSLLGGYTF,TRBV6-5,TRBJ1-2,-
CATSRGGQGSEKLFF,TRBV15,TRBJ1-4,-
CASSTMSRETSYEQYF,TRBV5-1,TRBJ2-7,-
CAISPRQGHGYTF,TRBV10-3,TRBJ1-2,-
CASSRGQGGSSGNTIYF,TRBV7-9,TRBJ1-3,-
CASSLNRGIEGYTF,TRBV28,TRBJ1-2,-
CASSVRDGGELFF,TRBV5-1,TRBJ2-2,-
CASSPSRGYQNNQPQHF,TRBV27,TRBJ1-5,-
CATSPIGGGLNTDTQYF,TRBV15,TRBJ2-3,-
CASSPPRGNHEKLFF,TRBV18,TRBJ1-4,-
CASSTGRETQYF,TRBV27,TRBJ2-5,medium-sized
CASSDRGRRYTEAFF,TRBV27,TRBJ1-1,-
CASSPGFSYEQYF,TRBV23-1,TRBJ2-7,-
CASSRVTTPTDQYF,TRBV7-8,TRBJ2-3,-
CAIKGQGTTYEQYF,TRBV10-3,TRBJ2-7,-
CASSPTLAGDTDTQYF,TRBV18,TRBJ2-3,-
CATRTGDQPQHF,TRBV19,TRBJ1-5,few
CASSVDRGFYQPQHF,TRBV19,TRBJ1-5,-
CASSHIYEQYF,TRBV3-1/TRBV3-2,TRBJ2-7,few
CASSRGLKPQHF,TRBV12-3/TRBV12-4,TRBJ1-5,-
CASSRQPGGRAVRNQPQHF,TRBV23-1,TRBJ1-5,-
CASSGAGTGRPYEQYF,TRBV6-1,TRBJ2-7,-
CASSPYSSLDRGELDTEAFF,TRBV9,TRBJ1-1,-
CASSQDSGLAGGTQYF,TRBV5-4,TRBJ2-5,-
CASSTGGPADTQYF,TRBV7-2,TRBJ2-3,-
CATSRESASGRYEQYF,TRBV15,TRBJ2-7,once
CASSPGLQRHSYNSPLHF,TRBV5-5,TRBJ1-6,-
CASSITGTGGWETQYF,TRBV28,TRBJ2-5,-
CASSLSVVRGLETQYF,TRBV5-4,TRBJ2-5,once
CASSPQKGVYGYTF,TRBV6-6,TRBJ1-2,-
CASSPPSLQGSYTF,TRBV18,TRBJ1-2,-
CASSVAPPGWSTGELFF,TRBV9,TRBJ2-2,-
CASSNNVRRGIRNTEAFF,TRBV5-8,TRBJ1-1,-
CSVEGGFGDTQYF,TRBV29-1,TRBJ2-3,-
CASSLETGGLAFF,TRBV5-6,TRBJ1-1,-
CASSSFGGRDTQYF,TRBV11-2,TRBJ2-3,-
CASSQDRLTSTGELFF,TRBV4-1,TRBJ2-2,few
CASSLRDRVKTDTQYF,TRBV18,TRBJ2-3,-
CASSKGQGTATNEKLFF,TRBV7-6,TRBJ1-4,-
CASTHPPGGYTF,TRBV9,TRBJ1-2,-
CASSLLQEGNQPQHF,TRBV5-5,TRBJ1-5,-
CASSQGVQGNTEAFF,TRBV4-1,TRBJ1-1,-
CASSHRGLGTGELFF,TRBV28,TRBJ2-2,-
CASSPRTGYNEQFF,TRBV19,TRBJ2-1,-
CASSQEGRSPANYGYTF,TRBV14,TRBJ1-2,-
CASSTQGYEQYF,TRBV7-9,TRBJ2-7,-
CASSTGLLDTQYF,TRBV9,TRBJ2-3,-
CASSQDPNRPLQGTRRYGYTF,TRBV4-1,TRBJ1-2,-
CASRTGTGSSYEQYF,TRBV6-5,TRBJ2-7,-
CASSEMAGNRQELFF,TRBV6-1,TRBJ2-2,-
CASSLAGGASYEQYF,TRBV5-1,TRBJ2-7,few
CASSIPLRSNQPQHF,TRBV19,TRBJ1-5,-
CSASMGLAGPEEQYF,TRBV20-1,TRBJ2-7,-
CAWSVGGTGVFSYEQYF,TRBV30,TRBJ2-7,-
CATSPDTMLDEQFF,TRBV6-4,TRBJ2-1,-
CASSLVGTDYNEQFF,TRBV7-6,TRBJ2-1,-
CATLNSGGVLFF,TRBV3-1/TRBV3-2,TRBJ2-1,-
CASSAGTSGLGDTQYF,TRBV5-4,TRBJ2-3,many
CASKPGQGPYEQYF,TRBV21-1,TRBJ2-7,-